Each of the 8 T cell receptor beta chains below was sequenced from the same sample in a study of Graves' ophthalmopathy and Graves' hyperthyroidism. The authors amplified TCR beta CDR3 regions from RNA transcripts. HTBI primers were employed in first-round RT-PCR, then a second-round multiplex PCR followed. TCRdb fed the multiplex PCR reads into MiXCR, producing one record per CDR3 protein. The table has roughly 220,000 distinct CDR3 sequences, 40% to 50% seen once. Source material: peripheral blood. All receptors come from an adult man with Graves' ophthalmopathy.

The J gene is TRBJ1-5, the V gene TRBV20-1; maybe TRBD1 (6 bases). V was cut by 1 base and J by 1 base, with 14 bases left in between. The CDR3 has 16 residues. Germline assignment: CDR1 DFQATT and CDR2 SNEGSKA (reference sequence). This CDR3 reads CSARGSGAKSNQPQHF. The CDR3 region has the DNA TGCAGTGCTAGAGGGTCGGGGGCTAAGAGCAATCAGCCCCAGCATTTT.

Notes on this clonotype: The germline gene is not matched at one end of the junction; a read error may be the cause. J is TRBJ1-4 and V is TRBV2, with 8 bases matching TRBD1. Germline V gene data show CDR1 as SNHLY and CDR2 as FYNNEI. The CDR3 sequence is 13 residues long. CDR3 DNA: TGCGCCAGCAGCGGACAGGGATCGCGGAAACTGTTTTTT. It codes for CASSGQGSRKLFF.

V and J are TRBV29-1 and TRBJ2-5; TRBD2 matches at 7 bases. Germline CDR1 is SQVTM and CDR2 is ANQGSEA. Trimming at V came to 2 bases and at J to 1 base, leaving 4 bases not matched to a gene. This CDR3 comprises 14 residues. The CDR3 here is CSVEWLAGQETQYF. Written as DNA, the CDR3 is TGCAGCGTTGAATGGTTAGCGGGCCAAGAGACCCAGTACTTC.

At least ten counts were recorded for this clonotype. The V and J genes are TRBV10-1 and TRBJ2-5; 7 positions match TRBD1. This CDR3 is built from 13 residues. Germline assignment: CDR1 WNHNN and CDR2 SYGVQD (reference sequence). The ends lost 0 bases at V and 10 bases at J; junction bases unmatched: 5. The CDR3 region has the DNA TGCGCCAGCAGTGAGTCCGGGACAGAGGTCCAGTACTTC. Translating it yields CASSESGTEVQYF.

The chain links TRBV7-2 to TRBJ1-2; a weak D match, TRBD1 (5 bases). This CDR3 has 16 amino acids. Germline CDR1 reads SGHTA; CDR2 reads FQGNSA. The germline V and J ends were trimmed by 5 bases and 0 bases, with 16 bases remaining between them. CDR3 nucleotides: TGTGCCAGCAGCCCACCCAGGGCGCGAGCTAACTATGGCTACACCTTC. This codes for CASSPPRARANYGYTF.

The chain links TRBV10-3 to TRBJ1-3, with a weak D call TRBD1 (6 bases). With 6 bases removed from V and 7 bases from J, the gap between germline ends came to 16 bases. The germline gives CDR1 ENHRY, CDR2 SYGVKD. This CDR3 spans 14 amino acids. Here the CDR3 reads CAISTGGLANTIYF. DNA for the CDR3: TGTGCCATCAGCACCGGGGGCCTGGCGAACACCATATATTTT.

V is TRBV29-1 and J is TRBJ2-7; 8 bases align to TRBD1. Trimming removed 4 bases from V and 0 bases from J; junction bases left unmatched: 14. This CDR3 has 17 amino acids. Germline V gives CDR1 SQVTM, CDR2 ANQGSEA. This CDR3 reads CSVAREGSGGDSYEQYF. CDR3 bases: TGCAGCGTTGCGAGAGAAGGTTCAGGGGGCGACTCCTACGAGCAGTACTTC.

The chain is built from TRBV18 and TRBJ2-7, with TRBD1 matching 10 bases. J lost 6 bases, V lost 3 bases, and 8 bases had no gene match. The CDR3 length is 15 residues. The V gene's germline CDR1 is KGHSH and CDR2 LQKENI. CDR3 sequence (DNA): TGTGCCAGCTCACCCTCGCCGGGACAGGGGCCCGAGCAGTACTTC. Protein product: CASSPSPGQGPEQYF. Full variable domain (outside the CDR3, taken from reference TRBV18 and TRBJ2-7): NAGVMQNPRHLVRRRGQEARLRCSPMKGHSHVYWYRQLPEEGLKFMVYLQKENIIDESGMPKERFSAEFPKEGPSILRIQQVVRGDSAAYFCASSPSPGQGPEQYFGPGTRLTVT.